This TCR beta chain is from a study of T cell repertoires in cytomegalovirus infection. TCRdb independently ran MiXCR on the reads; one entry per CDR3 protein. The sample yields some 110,000 distinct CDR3 sequences, over 9% seen once. The CDR3 sequence is 11 residues long. Germline V CDR1 and CDR2: MGHDK, SYGVNS. V shed 4 bases and J shed 4 bases, with 4 bases lying between them. This clonotype was seen many times. Its specificity is unknown. The chain joins TRBV25-1 to TRBJ2-5; no definite D call. This sequence originates from a human donor in good health (CMV status not recorded). Some clones in this sample may be carry-over from other donors' samples. What was sequenced was PBMCs, sequenced either directly or after in vitro stimulation (not recorded which). The CDR3 region is CASSGGETQYF. CDR3 nucleotide sequence: TGTGCCAGCAGTGGGGGAGAGACCCAGTACTTC.